This T cell receptor beta chain was sequenced for a study of T cell changes during pregnancy in multiple sclerosis. TCRdb's copy holds only in-frame clones and misses some; the assay was immunoSEQ multiplex PCR. The table has about 120,000 clones, 90% to 95% seen once. CDR1 and CDR2 from the germline V gene are SGHNT and YYREEE (reference sequence). The CDR3 spans 15 residues. V was clipped by 0 bases and J by 2 bases; unmatched bases: 3. This TCR came from a female donor with multiple sclerosis, enrolled in a pregnancy study. Source: peripheral blood, taken before pregnancy. The V and J genes are TRBV5-4 and TRBJ1-2, with 8 bases identical to TRBD1. CDR3 bases: TGTGCCAGCAGCTTGGGCCGGACAGGGAACTATGGCTACACCTTC. Amino acids: CASSLGRTGNYGYTF. The whole variable domain, remainder taken from reference TRBV5-4 and TRBJ1-2, is ETGVTQSPTHLIKTRGQQVTLRCSSQSGHNTVSWYQQALGQGPQFIFQYYREEENGRGNFPPRFSGLQFPNYSSELNVNALELDDSALYLCASSLGRTGNYGYTFGSGTRLTVV.